This passage covers 21 T cell receptor beta chains from one sample sequenced in a study of cytomegalovirus exposure and HLA in healthy donors (dated by TCRdb to the late 2010s). Libraries were built with the immunoSEQ multiplex PCR assay. As stored in TCRdb, this immuneACCESS dataset retains in-frame rearrangements with V and J assigned. A fraction of the clones does not appear; measured against another copy, unresolved V genes explain less than half of the discrepancy, and the remainder lacks a known reason. The sample yields about 74,000 clones; approximately 94% were counted once. The ten largest clones represent approximately 2% of the sample. The sample taken for sequencing was PBMCs. Every receptor here comes from a woman aged 18-29 years in good health and CMV-seropositive.

This clone appeared a single time. The rearrangement uses TRBV5-8 and TRBJ2-3; no definite D call. Deletions cut 4 bases from V and 0 bases from J, with 9 bases between. Germline V CDR1 and CDR2: SGHTS, YDEGEE. There are 14 residues in the CDR3. The CDR3 here is CASSPFGSTDTQYF. CDR3 nucleotides: TGTGCCAGCAGCCCATTCGGGAGCACAGATACGCAGTATTTT. The full variable domain, its missing parts supplied by reference TRBV5-8 and TRBJ2-3, is EAGVTQSPTHLIKTRGQQATLRCSPISGHTSVYWYQQALGLGLQFLLWYDEGEERNRGNFPPRFSGRQFPNYSSELNVNALELEDSALYLCASSPFGSTDTQYFGPGTRLTVL.

The rearrangement links TRBV6-5 to TRBJ1-5; tentatively, D is TRBD1 (5 bases). V was clipped by 8 bases and J by 4 bases, with 15 bases between them. The length of the CDR3 is 14 residues. Looked up from germline, CDR1 is MNHEY and CDR2 is SVGAGI. Here the CDR3 reads CASVPSGVNQPQHF. The CDR3 DNA follows: TGTGCCAGCGTACCATCGGGGGTTAATCAGCCCCAGCATTTT.

The chain carries TRBV25-1 and TRBJ1-6; D remains ambiguous. The germline gives CDR1 MGHDK, CDR2 SYGVNS. The CDR3 covers 15 residues. V lost 5 bases, J lost 2 bases, and 10 bases lay in between. In nucleotides, the CDR3 is TGTGCCAGCAGTCCGGAGAGGACCTATAATTCACCCCTCCACTTT. Amino acids: CASSPERTYNSPLHF.

The chain couples TRBV5-1 to TRBJ1-1, with D possibly TRBD1 on 5 matching bases. Trimming pared 0 bases from V and 4 bases from J, leaving 16 bases between. Germline-derived CDR1 and CDR2 are SGHRS and YFSETQ. The CDR3 has 16 residues. In nucleotides, the CDR3 is TGCGCCAGCAGCTTGGCCCCAGGGAATAGGGGCACTGAAGCTTTCTTT. Its translation is CASSLAPGNRGTEAFF.

The V call is TRBV9, the J call TRBJ2-7; perhaps TRBD2 as D (5 bases). Germline V gives CDR1 SGDLS, CDR2 YYNGEE. The CDR3 has 15 residues. The V and J ends lost 0 bases and 3 bases respectively, with 13 bases between them. The CDR3 DNA is TGTGCCAGCAGCGTAGGTGGACTCAGGAACTACGAGCAGTACTTC. This translates into CASSVGGLRNYEQYF. Supplemented by reference TRBV9 and TRBJ2-7, the full variable domain reads DSGVTQTPKHLITATGQRVTLRCSPRSGDLSVYWYQQSLDQGLQFLIQYYNGEERAKGNILERFSAQQFPDLHSELNLSSLELGDSALYFCASSVGGLRNYEQYFGPGTRLTVT.

For the CDR3, the DNA is TGCGCCAGCAGTGATGGACAGGGGGCATCCGAGCAGTACTTC. This codes for CASSDGQGASEQYF. This chain connects TRBV10-1 to TRBJ2-7; 11 bases line up with TRBD1. The CDR3 is 14 amino acids. CDR1 WNHNN and CDR2 SYGVQD come from the germline V gene (reference sequence). V shed 3 bases and J 6 bases; nucleotides not matched to a gene: 4.

The rearrangement links TRBV7-9 to TRBJ1-1; 9 nucleotides match TRBD1. The CDR3 extends over 16 amino acids. The J segment lost 1 base and the V segment lost 5 bases, leaving 8 bases of the junction unmatched. The germline V gene encodes CDR1 SEHNR and CDR2 FQNEAQ (reference sequence). The CDR3 is CASSHPPTGGNTEAFF. As DNA, the CDR3 is TGTGCCAGCAGCCACCCCCCGACAGGGGGGAACACTGAAGCTTTCTTT.

This CDR3 reads CATSRGRGQGGEKLFF. CDR3 DNA sequence: TGTGCCACCAGCAGAGGCCGAGGACAGGGAGGGGAAAAACTGTTTTTT. The chain employs TRBV15 and TRBJ1-4; 8 bases map to TRBD1. The CDR3 totals 16 residues. Germline loops: CDR1 LNHNV, CDR2 YYDKDF (reference sequence). The trim removed 1 base at V and 8 bases at J, leaving 9 bases unmatched.

The J gene is TRBJ1-2, the V gene TRBV7-2; D call uncertain. Looked up from germline, CDR1 is SGHTA and CDR2 is FQGNSA. Trimming left V 4 bases short and J 3 bases short, with 18 bases between. The CDR3 covers 16 residues. CDR3 coding DNA: TGTGCCAGCAGCTCAGGCCCCTGGGCAGGCTACTATGGCTACACCTTC. As protein: CASSSGPWAGYYGYTF.

V gene TRBV5-6 combines with J gene TRBJ2-7, with TRBD2 identical over 13 bases. This CDR3 spans 16 amino acids. V gave up 0 bases and J gave up 3 bases; unmatched junction bases: 3. In germline, CDR1 is SGHDT, CDR2 YYEEEE. The chain's CDR3 is CASSLGLAGGLYEQYF. The DNA of the CDR3 is TGTGCCAGCAGCTTGGGACTAGCGGGAGGTCTCTACGAGCAGTACTTC.

V is TRBV18 and J is TRBJ2-5; TRBD2 is a possible D gene (6 bases). V was clipped by 0 bases and J by 5 bases, with 10 bases between them. The CDR3 has 14 residues. CDR1 is KGHSH, CDR2 LQKENI, per germline. The CDR3 reads CASSPPGGWETQYF. The CDR3 nucleotides read TGTGCCAGCTCACCACCGGGGGGTTGGGAGACCCAGTACTTC.

J is TRBJ1-2 and V is TRBV6-5; TRBD1 aligns across 8 bases. CDR1 MNHEY and CDR2 SVGAGI come from the germline V gene. The CDR3 extends over 15 amino acids. Unmatched junction bases numbered 8, after V lost 0 bases and J lost 8 bases. The CDR3 region is CASSYSTQGARGYTF. The CDR3 nucleotides are TGTGCCAGCAGTTACTCGACCCAGGGGGCGCGGGGCTACACCTTC.

The chain is built from TRBV27 and TRBJ2-5; the D gene is possibly TRBD2 (6 bases). The CDR3 sequence is 12 residues long. Trimming took off 5 bases at V and 7 bases at J, with 11 bases between the two ends. Germline-derived CDR1 and CDR2 are MNHEY and SMNVEV (reference sequence). The CDR3, as DNA: TGTGCCAGCAGTCGGGACTCCGGGACCCAGTACTTC. Its protein product is CASSRDSGTQYF.

This clone was recorded once. The chain is built from TRBV4-3 and TRBJ1-3, with TRBD1 matching 8 bases. Per germline, CDR1 LGHNA and CDR2 YSLEER. CDR3 length: 15 residues. V shed 2 bases, J shed 3 bases, and the junction held 3 bases outside the gene matches. CDR3 sequence: CASSQSTGDGNTIYF. The CDR3 nucleotides read TGCGCCAGCAGCCAATCGACAGGGGATGGAAACACCATATATTTT.

J is TRBJ2-1 and V is TRBV4-3; maybe TRBD1 (6 bases). V dropped 3 bases and J dropped 4 bases, with 10 bases sitting between them. Germline loops: CDR1 LGHNA, CDR2 YSLEER. CDR3 size: 14 residues. CDR3 DNA sequence: TGCGCCAGCAGCCACGACAGGACATACAATGAGCAGTTCTTC. This encodes CASSHDRTYNEQFF.

The V and J genes are TRBV30 and TRBJ1-1; weak D call: TRBD1 (6 bases). This CDR3 spans 14 amino acids. Germline V gene data show CDR1 as GTSNPN and CDR2 as SVGIG (reference sequence). V gave up 2 bases and J gave up 0 bases, with 10 bases separating them. CDR3 sequence reads: CAWSSGQLNTEAFF. The CDR3 DNA sequence: TGTGCCTGGAGTAGTGGACAGCTGAACACTGAAGCTTTCTTT. The full variable domain, completed using reference TRBV30 and TRBJ1-1, is SQTIHQWPATLVQPVGSPLSLECTVEGTSNPNLYWYRQAAGRGLQLLFYSVGIGQISSEVPQNLSASRPQDRQFILSSKKLLLSDSGFYLCAWSSGQLNTEAFFGQGTRLTVV.

V usage is TRBV11-2 and J usage is TRBJ2-7; 7 bases match TRBD1. The CDR3 has 13 amino acids. With 5 bases clipped from V and 5 bases from J, the junction kept 6 bases outside the gene matches. Germline V gene data show CDR1 as SGHAT and CDR2 as FQNNGV. Here the CDR3 reads CASSPTGRNEQYF. In DNA form, the CDR3 reads TGTGCCAGCAGCCCGACAGGGCGCAACGAGCAGTACTTC.

The CDR3 DNA reads as TGTGCCAGCAGCTACCCCGGGACAGGGGCCCAAGAGACCCAGTACTTC. The encoded protein is CASSYPGTGAQETQYF. The chain carries TRBV5-8 and TRBJ2-5, with 10 positions matching TRBD1. CDR1 and CDR2 from the germline V gene are SGHTS and YDEGEE. The CDR3 has 16 residues. J gave up 1 base and V 3 bases, and 6 bases lay outside the gene matches.

This chain uses TRBV18 with TRBJ1-1; D is undetermined. The V and J ends lost 6 bases and 8 bases respectively, with 10 bases between them. This CDR3 is 11 amino acids long. CDR1 KGHSH and CDR2 LQKENI come from the germline V gene. In DNA form, the CDR3 reads TGTGCCAGCTCCCGGGAAGGGGAAGCTTTCTTT. This translates into CASSREGEAFF.

The chain uses TRBV19 and TRBJ1-2; D gene unclear. The CDR3 is 14 amino acids. Germline CDR1 is LNHDA and CDR2 is SQIVND (reference sequence). The V end was cut by 3 bases, the J end by 2 bases, with 10 bases between. The CDR3 here is CASSIVRRNYGYTF. Here the CDR3 DNA reads TGTGCCAGTAGTATCGTACGCCGGAACTATGGCTACACCTTC.

The chain combines TRBV19 with TRBJ1-1, with 7 nucleotides matching TRBD1. V trimming: 8 bases; J trimming: 2 bases; junction bases outside the gene matches: 17. This CDR3 is 17 amino acids long. Germline V gene data show CDR1 as LNHDA and CDR2 as SQIVND (reference sequence). In DNA form, the CDR3 reads TGTGCCAGTCAACCCTCCCTCCAGGGGGTTATCAACACTGAAGCTTTCTTT. Translating gives CASQPSLQGVINTEAFF.